This TCR beta chain appears in the sequencing data of a study of blood T cell repertoires in COVID-19. Original handling: For nucleated cells, counts were estimated from reference gene primer amplification. This table comes from immunoSEQ multiplex PCR, and its TCRdb copy is limited to in-frame clones, with some not included. That table is the source of V, J and clone size, and D and trimming were worked out from the DNA. The sample includes approximately 460,000 clones, roughly nine tenths of them seen just once. The germline V gene has CDR1 MNHEY and CDR2 SMNVEV (reference sequence). The CDR3 spans 14 residues. Trimming at V came to 5 bases and at J to 7 bases, leaving 8 bases not matched to a gene.

The sequence derives from a man between 18 and 35 years old with COVID-19, enrolled during active disease. V gene TRBV27 combines with J gene TRBJ1-5, with 7 bases lining up with TRBD1. The sample was peripheral blood. This CDR3 reads CASSPRQGRQPQHF. CDR3 nucleotide sequence: TGTGCCAGCAGTCCGCGACAGGGACGACAGCCCCAGCATTTT.